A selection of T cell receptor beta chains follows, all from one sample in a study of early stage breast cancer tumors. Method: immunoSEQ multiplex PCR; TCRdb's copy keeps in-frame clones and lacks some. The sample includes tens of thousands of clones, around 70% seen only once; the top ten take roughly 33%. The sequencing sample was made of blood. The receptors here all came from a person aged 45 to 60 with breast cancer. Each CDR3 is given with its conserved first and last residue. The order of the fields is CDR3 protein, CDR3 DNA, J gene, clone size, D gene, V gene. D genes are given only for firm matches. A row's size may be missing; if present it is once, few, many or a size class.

CDR3aa: CASRPGTSGSYEQYF
CDR3nt: TGTGCCAGTAGGCCCGGGACTAGCGGCTCCTACGAGCAGTACTTC
j_gene: TRBJ2-7
abundance: NA
d_gene: NA
v_gene: TRBV21-1

CDR3aa: CASSKTSGTYEQYF
CDR3nt: TGCGCCAGCAGCAAGACTAGCGGAACATACGAGCAGTACTTC
j_gene: TRBJ2-7
abundance: few
d_gene: TRBD2
v_gene: TRBV5-1

CDR3aa: CASSFTSGAPGEKLFF
CDR3nt: TGCGCCAGCAGCTTCACCTCAGGGGCTCCAGGGGAAAAACTGTTTTTT
j_gene: TRBJ1-4
abundance: NA
d_gene: NA
v_gene: TRBV5-1

CDR3aa: CASRARGDNEQFF
CDR3nt: TGCGCCAGCAGGGCCAGGGGGGACAATGAGCAGTTCTTC
j_gene: TRBJ2-1
abundance: NA
d_gene: NA
v_gene: TRBV10-2

CDR3aa: CASSDPSGESNYGYTF
CDR3nt: TGTGCCAGCAGCGACCCTTCGGGGGAGTCAAACTATGGCTACACCTTC
j_gene: TRBJ1-2
abundance: once
d_gene: NA
v_gene: TRBV9

CDR3aa: CASSLGTSGRSHEQYF
CDR3nt: TGTGCCAGCAGCCTGGGGACTAGCGGGAGGTCCCACGAGCAGTACTTC
j_gene: TRBJ2-7
abundance: NA
d_gene: TRBD2
v_gene: TRBV5-5

CDR3aa: CASSLGGNTEAFF
CDR3nt: TGTGCCAGCAGCTTAGGGGGGAACACTGAAGCTTTCTTT
j_gene: TRBJ1-1
abundance: once
d_gene: NA
v_gene: TRBV11-3

CDR3aa: CASSMQRDTNQPQHF
CDR3nt: TGTGCCAGTAGTATGCAACGGGACACCAATCAGCCCCAGCATTTT
j_gene: TRBJ1-5
abundance: few
d_gene: NA
v_gene: TRBV19

CDR3aa: CASSLEGQGIVGGKNIQYF
CDR3nt: TGCGCCAGCAGCTTGGAGGGACAGGGGATTGTGGGTGGCAAAAACATTCAGTACTTC
j_gene: TRBJ2-4
abundance: few
d_gene: TRBD1
v_gene: TRBV5-1

CDR3aa: CASSQSANQPQHF
CDR3nt: TGTGCCAGCAGCCAGTCGGCGAATCAGCCCCAGCATTTT
j_gene: TRBJ1-5
abundance: few
d_gene: NA
v_gene: TRBV7-9

CDR3aa: CASSLAHSGANVLTF
CDR3nt: TGTGCCAGCAGCTTAGCTCACTCTGGGGCCAACGTCCTGACTTTC
j_gene: TRBJ2-6
abundance: NA
d_gene: NA
v_gene: TRBV7-3

CDR3aa: CASSSAGTYTYEQYF
CDR3nt: TGTGCCAGCAGTTCAGCCGGGACGTACACCTACGAGCAGTACTTC
j_gene: TRBJ2-7
abundance: NA
d_gene: NA
v_gene: TRBV6-5

CDR3aa: CASSSSLQRSNTGELFF
CDR3nt: TGTGCCAGCAGCTCCAGCCTACAGCGGTCGAACACCGGGGAGCTGTTTTTT
j_gene: TRBJ2-2
abundance: NA
d_gene: NA
v_gene: TRBV13

CDR3aa: CASSLGAGVADTQYF
CDR3nt: TGTGCCAGCAGTTTAGGAGCGGGAGTGGCAGATACGCAGTATTTT
j_gene: TRBJ2-3
abundance: NA
d_gene: TRBD2
v_gene: TRBV6-5

CDR3aa: CASPSTDTYEQYF
CDR3nt: TGTGCCAGCCCCTCGACGGACACCTACGAGCAGTACTTC
j_gene: TRBJ2-7
abundance: NA
d_gene: NA
v_gene: TRBV6-1

CDR3aa: CASSLTSGGSSSYNEQFF
CDR3nt: TGTGCCAGCAGTTTAACTAGCGGGGGCTCGAGCTCCTACAATGAGCAGTTCTTC
j_gene: TRBJ2-1
abundance: NA
d_gene: TRBD2
v_gene: TRBV27

CDR3aa: CASSPTGGAGYTF
CDR3nt: TGTGCCAGCAGCCCGACCGGGGGGGCTGGCTACACCTTC
j_gene: TRBJ1-2
abundance: NA
d_gene: NA
v_gene: TRBV14

CDR3aa: CASSRTVTDTQYF
CDR3nt: TGTGCCAGCAGCCGGACGGTGACAGATACGCAGTATTTT
j_gene: TRBJ2-3
abundance: NA
d_gene: NA
v_gene: TRBV7-9

CDR3aa: CASSVGDYEQYF
CDR3nt: TGCGCCAGCAGTGTAGGGGACTACGAGCAGTACTTC
j_gene: TRBJ2-7
abundance: NA
d_gene: NA
v_gene: TRBV10-2

CDR3aa: CAISAWGQATYEQYF
CDR3nt: TGTGCCATCAGCGCCTGGGGGCAGGCAACCTACGAGCAGTACTTC
j_gene: TRBJ2-7
abundance: NA
d_gene: NA
v_gene: TRBV10-3

CDR3aa: CASRDSVHSYEQYF
CDR3nt: TGTGCCAGTCGGGACAGCGTCCACTCCTACGAGCAGTACTTC
j_gene: TRBJ2-7
abundance: NA
d_gene: TRBD1
v_gene: TRBV2

CDR3aa: CASSLGLTAGANEKLFF
CDR3nt: TGTGCCAGCAGCTTAGGCCTAACGGCGGGGGCTAATGAAAAACTGTTTTTT
j_gene: TRBJ1-4
abundance: NA
d_gene: NA
v_gene: TRBV13

CDR3aa: CASRAGYEQYF
CDR3nt: TGTGCCAGCAGGGCGGGGTACGAGCAGTACTTC
j_gene: TRBJ2-7
abundance: NA
d_gene: NA
v_gene: TRBV11-2

CDR3aa: CASRSGANTGELFF
CDR3nt: TGCGCCAGCAGGTCTGGGGCCAACACCGGGGAGCTGTTTTTT
j_gene: TRBJ2-2
abundance: NA
d_gene: NA
v_gene: TRBV10-1

CDR3aa: CASSSRVNTEAFF
CDR3nt: TGTGCCAGCAGTTCGAGGGTTAACACTGAAGCTTTCTTT
j_gene: TRBJ1-1
abundance: medium-sized
d_gene: NA
v_gene: TRBV7-2

CDR3aa: CASSLRANEKLFF
CDR3nt: TGTGCCAGCAGCTTGAGGGCTAATGAAAAACTGTTTTTT
j_gene: TRBJ1-4
abundance: NA
d_gene: NA
v_gene: TRBV5-6

CDR3aa: CASNGAGGTGELFF
CDR3nt: TGTGCCAGCAATGGAGCGGGAGGGACCGGGGAGCTGTTTTTT
j_gene: TRBJ2-2
abundance: NA
d_gene: TRBD2
v_gene: TRBV2

CDR3aa: CASSSGLAGGEQYF
CDR3nt: TGCGCCAGCAGCTCGGGACTAGCGGGAGGCGAGCAGTACTTC
j_gene: TRBJ2-7
abundance: NA
d_gene: TRBD2
v_gene: TRBV5-1

CDR3aa: CASRGLQWGNGYTF
CDR3nt: TGTGCCAGCAGGGGGTTACAGTGGGGGAATGGCTACACCTTC
j_gene: TRBJ1-2
abundance: NA
d_gene: NA
v_gene: TRBV27

CDR3aa: CASTNSVGGGTIYF
CDR3nt: TGTGCCAGCACCAACTCCGTCGGAGGGGGCACCATATATTTT
j_gene: TRBJ1-3
abundance: NA
d_gene: NA
v_gene: TRBV7-6

CDR3aa: CASSRRDTYEQYF
CDR3nt: TGTGCCAGCAGCCGCAGGGACACCTACGAGCAGTACTTC
j_gene: TRBJ2-7
abundance: NA
d_gene: NA
v_gene: TRBV7-9

CDR3aa: CASSVDMATGELFF
CDR3nt: TGTGCCAGCAGCGTAGATATGGCAACCGGGGAGCTGTTTTTT
j_gene: TRBJ2-2
abundance: few
d_gene: NA
v_gene: TRBV9

CDR3aa: CASSDRSGDTEAFF
CDR3nt: TGTGCCAGCTCGGACAGGAGTGGGGACACTGAAGCTTTCTTT
j_gene: TRBJ1-1
abundance: NA
d_gene: TRBD1
v_gene: TRBV11-3

CDR3aa: CASRRDRYMNTEAFF
CDR3nt: TGTGCCAGTAGACGGGACAGGTACATGAACACTGAAGCTTTCTTT
j_gene: TRBJ1-1
abundance: once
d_gene: TRBD1
v_gene: TRBV19

CDR3aa: CAWSAPGGARPSDTQYF
CDR3nt: TGTGCCTGGAGTGCCCCTGGCGGAGCCCGGCCGTCCGATACGCAGTATTTT
j_gene: TRBJ2-3
abundance: NA
d_gene: NA
v_gene: TRBV30

CDR3aa: CASSKGLAGSNEQFF
CDR3nt: TGTGCCAGCAGCAAAGGACTAGCGGGTTCCAATGAGCAGTTCTTC
j_gene: TRBJ2-1
abundance: once
d_gene: TRBD2
v_gene: TRBV9

CDR3aa: CASSSSRLAGEETQYF
CDR3nt: TGTGCCAGCAGTTCCTCTAGACTAGCGGGAGAAGAGACCCAGTACTTC
j_gene: TRBJ2-5
abundance: NA
d_gene: TRBD2
v_gene: TRBV6-5

CDR3aa: CASSFNRAYEQYF
CDR3nt: TGCGCCAGCAGCTTCAACAGAGCCTACGAGCAGTACTTC
j_gene: TRBJ2-7
abundance: NA
d_gene: NA
v_gene: TRBV5-1

CDR3aa: CASSAFVSGTASKETQYF
CDR3nt: TGTGCCAGCAGCGCCTTCGTCTCCGGGACAGCGTCTAAAGAGACCCAGTACTTC
j_gene: TRBJ2-5
abundance: NA
d_gene: TRBD1
v_gene: TRBV5-6

CDR3aa: CAISVSGGNQPQHF
CDR3nt: TGTGCCATCAGTGTATCAGGGGGCAATCAGCCCCAGCATTTT
j_gene: TRBJ1-5
abundance: NA
d_gene: NA
v_gene: TRBV10-3

CDR3aa: CAWSSWTSGFTSSYNEQFF
CDR3nt: TGTGCCTGGAGTTCGTGGACTAGCGGGTTCACGAGCTCCTACAATGAGCAGTTCTTC
j_gene: TRBJ2-1
abundance: NA
d_gene: TRBD2
v_gene: TRBV30

CDR3aa: CASSYSDGYTGELFF
CDR3nt: TGTGCCAGCAGTTACTCAGACGGTTACACCGGGGAGCTGTTTTTT
j_gene: TRBJ2-2
abundance: once
d_gene: NA
v_gene: TRBV6-5

CDR3aa: CASTQGASQPQHF
CDR3nt: TGTGCCAGCACCCAGGGGGCGAGTCAGCCCCAGCATTTT
j_gene: TRBJ1-5
abundance: once
d_gene: TRBD1
v_gene: TRBV6-5

CDR3aa: CASAPLWREGKEAFF
CDR3nt: TGTGCCAGCGCCCCCTTGTGGAGGGAGGGTAAAGAAGCTTTCTTT
j_gene: TRBJ1-1
abundance: once
d_gene: NA
v_gene: TRBV27

CDR3aa: CASSTPGRDYEQYF
CDR3nt: TGTGCCAGCAGTACACCGGGGCGAGACTACGAGCAGTACTTC
j_gene: TRBJ2-7
abundance: NA
d_gene: NA
v_gene: TRBV28

CDR3aa: CASRKGQGETQYF
CDR3nt: TGTGCCAGCAGGAAGGGACAGGGCGAGACCCAGTACTTC
j_gene: TRBJ2-5
abundance: NA
d_gene: TRBD1
v_gene: TRBV6-1

CDR3aa: CASSRQVNTEAFF
CDR3nt: TGTGCCAGCAGTCGACAGGTGAACACTGAAGCTTTCTTT
j_gene: TRBJ1-1
abundance: few
d_gene: NA
v_gene: TRBV6-5

CDR3aa: CASSLAARGQTNEKLFF
CDR3nt: TGCGCCAGCAGCTTGGCGGCTCGGGGGCAGACTAATGAAAAACTGTTTTTT
j_gene: TRBJ1-4
abundance: NA
d_gene: NA
v_gene: TRBV5-1

CDR3aa: CASGPGQSYEQYF
CDR3nt: TGTGCCAGCGGACCGGGACAGTCCTACGAGCAGTACTTC
j_gene: TRBJ2-7
abundance: many
d_gene: TRBD1
v_gene: TRBV27

CDR3aa: CASNQVGNSGTDEQFF
CDR3nt: TGTGCCAGCAACCAAGTGGGTAATAGCGGGACCGATGAGCAGTTCTTC
j_gene: TRBJ2-1
abundance: NA
d_gene: TRBD2
v_gene: TRBV4-2